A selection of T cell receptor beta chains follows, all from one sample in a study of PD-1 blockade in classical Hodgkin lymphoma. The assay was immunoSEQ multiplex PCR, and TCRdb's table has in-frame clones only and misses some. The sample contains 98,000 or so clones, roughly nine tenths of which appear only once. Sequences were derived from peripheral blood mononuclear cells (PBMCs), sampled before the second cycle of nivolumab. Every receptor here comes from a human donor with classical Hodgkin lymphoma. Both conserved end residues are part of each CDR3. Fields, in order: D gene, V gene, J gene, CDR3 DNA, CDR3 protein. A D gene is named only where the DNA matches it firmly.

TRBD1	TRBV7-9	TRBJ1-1	TGTGCCAGCAGCTTAAGGGGGACAGGGGGCTCGCGTGAAGCTTTCTTT	CASSLRGTGGSREAFF
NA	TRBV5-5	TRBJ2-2	TGTGCCAGCAGCCCGGCACCGTCCGGGGAGCTGTTTTTT	CASSPAPSGELFF
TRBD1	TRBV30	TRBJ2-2	TGTGCCTGGAGTGCGGGGACAGGGAACACCGGGGAGCTGTTTTTT	CAWSAGTGNTGELFF
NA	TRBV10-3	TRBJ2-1	TGTGCCATCAGTGAACGGAATGAGCAGTTCTTC	CAISERNEQFF
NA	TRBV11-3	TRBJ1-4	TGTGCCAGCAGCTACCCCTCGGAACAGAGTGAAAAACTGTTTTTT	CASSYPSEQSEKLFF
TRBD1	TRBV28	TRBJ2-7	TGTGCCAGCAGGGGGACAGGGTCCCACGAGCAGTACTTC	CASRGTGSHEQYF
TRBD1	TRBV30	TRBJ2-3	TGTGCCTGGAGGCTGACAGGGGGCCGAGATACGCAGTATTTT	CAWRLTGGRDTQYF
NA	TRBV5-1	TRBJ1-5	TGCGCCAGCAGCTTGACCTTCGGCAGCCTAAAGGGGCCCCAGCATTTT	CASSLTFGSLKGPQHF
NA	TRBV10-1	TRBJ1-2	TGCGCCAGCAGTGAGGGAGATTTCTATGGCTACACCTTC	CASSEGDFYGYTF
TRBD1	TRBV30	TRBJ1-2	TGTGCCTGGAGTGTACTGGGGCCCTCACGACAGGGGGCAAGCTCCTTC	CAWSVLGPSRQGASSF
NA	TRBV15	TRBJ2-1	TGTGCCACCAGCAGAGGACTAGGGGGCGGGTATGAGCAGTTCTTC	CATSRGLGGGYEQFF
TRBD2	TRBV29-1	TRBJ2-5	TGCAGCGTTGAAGGACAGGGTAGCGGGAGGCCCCGTGGGGCCCAGTACTTC	CSVEGQGSGRPRGAQYF
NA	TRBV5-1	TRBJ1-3	TGCGCCAGCACACAGCTGGGTCGTTGGATGGACACCATATATTTT	CASTQLGRWMDTIYF